This passage covers 24 T cell receptor beta chains from one sample sequenced in a study of early T cells in non-severe SARS-CoV-2 infection. From the 5' RACE reads, TCRdb called clonotypes with MiXCR, one entry per CDR3 protein. The table shows roughly 41,000 distinct CDR3 sequences, with 5% to 6.5% occurring only once. The material sequenced was whole blood. All receptors derive from an adult who was a healthcare worker with PCR-confirmed SARS-CoV-2 infection or an uninfected control (not recorded which).

The sample holds a few counts of this clonotype. The chain joins TRBV20-1 to TRBJ1-1; unclear D gene. The CDR3 sequence is 13 residues long. Trimming removed 0 bases at V and 0 bases at J, with 5 bases between. In germline, CDR1 is DFQATT, CDR2 SNEGSKA (reference sequence). The CDR3 region has the DNA TGCAGTGCTAGAGAACAATTGAACACTGAAGCTTTCTTT. Translation: CSAREQLNTEAFF.

The sample holds many counts of this clonotype. Written as DNA, the CDR3 is TGCGCCAGCAGAAAAGGTCCCAATGAAAAACTGTTTTTT. Protein: CASRKGPNEKLFF. The J gene is TRBJ1-4, the V gene TRBV5-1; D is unclear. The CDR3 has 13 residues. CDR1 SGHRS and CDR2 YFSETQ come from the germline V gene. Deletions cut 5 bases from V and 5 bases from J, with 10 bases between.

This clonotype was seen ten or more times. CDR3 sequence reads: CASSSTDRVTGELFF. Written as DNA, the CDR3 is TGTGCCAGCAGCTCCACCGACAGGGTGACCGGGGAGCTGTTTTTT. The chain carries TRBV7-9 and TRBJ2-2, with 7 bases lining up with TRBD1. Germline assignment: CDR1 SEHNR and CDR2 FQNEAQ (reference sequence). This CDR3 comprises 15 residues. Trimming cost V 4 bases and J 5 bases; bases outside gene matches: 7. The whole variable domain, remainder taken from reference TRBV7-9 and TRBJ2-2, is DTGVSQNPRHKITKRGQNVTFRCDPISEHNRLYWYRQTLGQGPEFLTYFQNEAQLEKSRLLSDRFSAERPKGSFSTLEIQRTEQGDSAMYLCASSSTDRVTGELFFGEGSRLTVL.

There are many counts of this clonotype. The chain couples TRBV14 to TRBJ1-6; possibly TRBD1 for D (5 bases). This CDR3 region has 15 residues. Trimming shortened V by 4 bases and J by 7 bases, and 14 bases separated the two germline ends. Germline CDR1 SGHDN, CDR2 FVKESK. The DNA for the CDR3 is TGTGCCAGCAGCCCTAGGGGATCTTGGAATTCACCCCTCCACTTT. Its protein is CASSPRGSWNSPLHF. The full variable domain, rest sourced from reference TRBV14 and TRBJ1-6, is EAGVTQFPSHSVIEKGQTVTLRCDPISGHDNLYWYRRVMGKEIKFLLHFVKESKQDESGMPNNRFLAERTGGTYSTLKVQPAELEDSGVYFCASSPRGSWNSPLHFGNGTRLTVT.

The rearrangement joins TRBV7-9 to TRBJ2-5; D is uncertain. This CDR3 contains 14 residues. V lost 1 base and J 0 bases, leaving 6 bases between the germline ends. The germline V gene encodes CDR1 SEHNR and CDR2 FQNEAQ (reference sequence). The CDR3 spells CASSLDLNQETQYF. The CDR3, as DNA: TGTGCCAGCAGCTTAGATTTGAACCAAGAGACCCAGTACTTC.

In its sample, this clonotype was seen many times. V is TRBV7-6 and J is TRBJ1-4; 7 bases fit TRBD1. Per germline, CDR1 SGHVS and CDR2 FNYEAQ. The CDR3 length is 14 residues. After removal of 5 bases from V and 10 bases from J, the junction contained 10 bases not matched to a gene. The CDR3 sequence: CASSPLTGSVKLFF. The CDR3 nucleotides read TGTGCCAGCAGCCCATTGACAGGGAGCGTAAAACTGTTTTTT. Looking up the rest from reference TRBV7-6 and TRBJ1-4 gives the full variable domain: GAGVSQSPRYKVTKRGQDVALRCDPISGHVSLYWYRQALGQGPEFLTYFNYEAQQDKSGLPNDRFSAERPEGSISTLTIQRTEQRDSAMYRCASSPLTGSVKLFFGSGTQLSVL.

In this sample, this clonotype turned up many times. The genes are TRBV3-1 and TRBJ2-5; the match to TRBD1 covers 10 bases. The CDR3 consists of 15 residues. V lost 3 bases and J lost 4; bases outside the gene matches: 5. Germline V CDR1 and CDR2: LGHDT, YNNKEL (reference sequence). The CDR3 bases are TGTGCCAGCAGCCACCCCGGACAGGGGGGAGAGACCCAGTACTTC. Its protein product is CASSHPGQGGETQYF.

This clonotype showed up many times. V usage is TRBV9 and J usage is TRBJ1-4; D is unresolved. This CDR3 comprises 13 residues. The germline CDR1 and CDR2 sequences are SGDLS and YYNGEE. V was cut by 0 bases and J by 7 bases, with 7 bases left in between. CDR3 sequence: CASSVAGSEKLFF. CDR3 sequence (DNA): TGTGCCAGCAGCGTAGCCGGGTCTGAAAAACTGTTTTTT.

This clonotype came up many times. The gene calls are TRBV12-3 or TRBV12-4 and TRBJ2-3; 9 nucleotides line up with TRBD2. The CDR3 length is 15 residues. Losses at the gene ends were 6 bases for V and 2 bases for J; bases not matched to a gene: 6. This CDR3 is CASRLIAGDTDTQYF. In DNA, the CDR3 is TGTGCCAGCAGACTCATAGCGGGGGACACAGATACGCAGTATTTT.

This clonotype has more than one count but fewer than ten. J is TRBJ2-2 and V is TRBV10-3; D call uncertain. CDR1 is ENHRY, CDR2 SYGVKD, per germline. The CDR3 spans 15 residues. Trimming cost V 0 bases and J 2 bases, with 7 bases left between them. The CDR3 DNA is TGTGCCATCAGTGAGTCGATGGACAACACCGGGGAGCTGTTTTTT. Its translation is CAISESMDNTGELFF.

This clonotype was counted ten times or more. The chain couples TRBV20-1 to TRBJ1-1, with D unclear. The V end lost 6 bases, the J end lost 0 bases, and 8 bases lay between the germline ends. The germline V gene has CDR1 DFQATT and CDR2 SNEGSKA (reference sequence). CDR3 length equals 12 residues. Here the CDR3 DNA reads TGCAGTGCAATAAAGATGAACACTGAAGCTTTCTTT. It translates to CSAIKMNTEAFF.

This clonotype has a count of ten or more. The rearrangement uses TRBV20-1 and TRBJ1-2, with D possibly matching TRBD1 (5 bases). The CDR3 length is 17 residues. Germline V gene sequence: CDR1 DFQATT, CDR2 SNEGSKA (reference sequence). V was pared by 0 bases and J by 2 bases, with 19 bases between. CDR3 bases: TGCAGTGCTAGAGATCCCCCTACGGGGTGGGGGAACTATGGCTACACCTTC. Translating gives CSARDPPTGWGNYGYTF.

The chain employs TRBV18 and TRBJ1-5, with D uncertain. Looked up from germline, CDR1 is KGHSH and CDR2 is LQKENI. This CDR3 has 13 residues. With 3 bases removed from V and 4 bases from J, the gap between germline ends came to 7 bases. CDR3 sequence: CASSPSINQPQHF. CDR3 coding DNA: TGTGCCAGCTCACCCTCTATAAATCAGCCCCAGCATTTT.

The V call is TRBV28, the J call TRBJ2-1, with a weak D call TRBD2 (6 bases). CDR3 length: 14 residues. Per the germline V gene, CDR1 is MDHEN and CDR2 is SYDVKM. V was trimmed by 2 bases and J by 7 bases, leaving 12 bases between them. CDR3 in DNA: TGTGCCAGCAGTTTACCCCAAGGGAGGAATGAGCAGTTCTTC. Translated, it gives CASSLPQGRNEQFF.

The sample holds many counts of this clonotype. The chain uses TRBV7-9 and TRBJ2-7; D remains ambiguous. V lost 5 bases, J lost 5 bases, and 10 bases lay in between. This CDR3 contains 12 residues. Germline V gives CDR1 SEHNR, CDR2 FQNEAQ (reference sequence). The CDR3, as DNA: TGTGCCAGCAGCCCCCTGGCCCACGAGCAGTACTTC. It translates to CASSPLAHEQYF.

The sample holds many counts of this clonotype. The J gene is TRBJ1-6, the V gene TRBV5-1; D is uncertain. The CDR3 totals 19 residues. Trimming left V 0 bases short and J 0 bases short, with 16 bases between. CDR1 is SGHRS, CDR2 YFSETQ, per germline. CDR3 residues: CASSLAERRSSSYNSPLHF. CDR3 bases: TGCGCCAGCAGCTTGGCCGAAAGAAGGTCGAGCTCCTATAATTCACCCCTCCACTTT. Together with reference TRBV5-1 and TRBJ1-6, the CDR3 gives the full variable domain: KAGVTQTPRYLIKTRGQQVTLSCSPISGHRSVSWYQQTPGQGLQFLFEYFSETQRNKGNFPGRFSGRQFSNSRSEMNVSTLELGDSALYLCASSLAERRSSSYNSPLHFGNGTRLTVT.

This clonotype was detected a few times. The rearrangement uses TRBV20-1 and TRBJ2-1, with D uncertain. V shed 0 bases and J shed 8 bases, with 11 bases lying between them. The CDR3 has 13 residues. Germline CDR1 is DFQATT and CDR2 is SNEGSKA (reference sequence). CDR3 nucleotide sequence: TGCAGTGCTAGAGATATGGATCGCGATGAGCAGTTCTTC. It specifies CSARDMDRDEQFF.

Many counts were recorded for this clonotype. The chain employs TRBV19 and TRBJ2-3; TRBD2 aligns across 10 bases. V lost 1 base, J lost 6 bases, and 13 bases stayed unmatched. The CDR3 spans 18 residues. CDR1 and CDR2 from the germline V gene are LNHDA and SQIVND (reference sequence). The CDR3 reads CASSIVLSGLAVQDTQYF. The CDR3 nucleotides are TGTGCCAGTAGTATAGTTCTCTCCGGACTAGCGGTGCAGGATACGCAGTATTTT.

The table lists this clonotype with a few counts. The chain links TRBV11-1 to TRBJ1-1, with D possibly being TRBD1 (6 bases). The CDR3 has 15 amino acids. Germline CDR1 and CDR2: SGHAT and FQDESV (reference sequence). V lost 1 base to trimming and J lost 2 bases, with 11 bases between them. The CDR3, as DNA: TGTGCCAGCAGCTTAGGTGTGGGGGCCAACACTGAAGCTTTCTTT. This gives the protein CASSLGVGANTEAFF.

This clonotype has a count of ten or more. This sequence joins TRBV19 and TRBJ1-5, with D perhaps matching TRBD1 (5 bases). V lost 7 bases to trimming and J lost 1 base, with 14 bases between them. Germline loops: CDR1 LNHDA, CDR2 SQIVND (reference sequence). CDR3 length: 15 amino acids. CDR3 in DNA: TGTGCCAGTAATCAGGGTAGGGCGAGCAATCAGCCCCAGCATTTT. Protein: CASNQGRASNQPQHF.

A remark on this clonotype: One end of the junction does not line up with germline, which may come from a read error. The J gene is TRBJ2-3, the V gene TRBV12-3 or TRBV12-4; tentative D call: TRBD1 (6 bases). The CDR3 extends over 13 amino acids. The chain's CDR3 is CVSSSRDTVTQYF. The CDR3, as DNA: TGTGTCAGCAGTTCCCGGGACACAGTTACGCAGTATTTT.

This clonotype was counted a few times. CDR3 in DNA: TGTGCCAGCAGTGGGGGTGTCTATGGCTACACCTTC. Its protein is CASSGGVYGYTF. The J gene is TRBJ1-2, the V gene TRBV28; D might be TRBD1 (5 bases). V was clipped by 5 bases and J by 4 bases, with 8 bases between them. The CDR3 contains 12 residues. Germline V CDR1 and CDR2: MDHEN, SYDVKM.

The sample holds many counts of this clonotype. The junction differs from germline at one of its ends, possibly a read error. This CDR3 is CAWKNSGTSGRAVF. In DNA, the CDR3 is TGTGCCTGGAAAAACTCCGGGACTAGCGGGAGAGCCGTCTTC. This sequence joins TRBV30 and TRBJ2-7; the match to TRBD2 covers 14 bases. Germline V lookup: CDR1 GTSNPN, CDR2 SVGIG (reference sequence). This CDR3 has 14 amino acids.

The chain joins TRBV2 to TRBJ1-1; no firm D call. V shed 7 bases and J shed 9 bases, with 15 bases lying between them. This CDR3 contains 12 residues. Germline CDR1 is SNHLY and CDR2 is FYNNEI. This CDR3 reads CASTGLRPQAFF. The DNA of the CDR3 is TGTGCCAGCACCGGACTTAGACCCCAAGCTTTCTTT.